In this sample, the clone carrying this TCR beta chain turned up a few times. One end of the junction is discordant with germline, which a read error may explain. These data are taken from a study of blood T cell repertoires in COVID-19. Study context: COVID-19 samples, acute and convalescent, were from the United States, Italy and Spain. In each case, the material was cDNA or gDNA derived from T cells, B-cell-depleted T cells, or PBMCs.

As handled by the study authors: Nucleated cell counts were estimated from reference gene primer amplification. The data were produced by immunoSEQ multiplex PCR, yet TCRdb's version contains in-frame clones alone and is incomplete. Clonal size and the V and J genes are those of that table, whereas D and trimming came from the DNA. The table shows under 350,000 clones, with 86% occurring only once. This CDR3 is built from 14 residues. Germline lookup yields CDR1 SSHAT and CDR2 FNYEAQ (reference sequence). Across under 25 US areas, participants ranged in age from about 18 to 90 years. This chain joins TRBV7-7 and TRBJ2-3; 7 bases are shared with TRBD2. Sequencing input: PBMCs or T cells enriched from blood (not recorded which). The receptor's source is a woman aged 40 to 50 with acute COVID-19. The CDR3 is CASSLAGTTDTQYF. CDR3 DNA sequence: TGTGCTAGCAGCTTAGCGGGCACCACAGATACGCAGTATTTT.